This T cell receptor (beta chain) was identified during a study of OX40 agonist ivuxolimab in advanced cancers. Clones were sequenced by immunoSEQ multiplex PCR, and TCRdb holds only the in-frame ones, with some missing. The sample yields 80,000 to 100,000 clones, approximately 91% seen once. Between the trimmed V and J ends, which lost 4 bases and 0 bases, there was a span of 14 bases. The germline V gene has CDR1 SGHKS and CDR2 YYEKEE (reference sequence). The CDR3 is 16 amino acids. The receptor comes from an adult with an advanced solid tumor such as melanoma, head and neck, liver or kidney cancer. Specimen: CD4+ or CD8+ T cells sorted from blood, collected in a trial of the OX40 agonist ivuxolimab. The chain recombines TRBV5-5 with TRBJ2-1; D perhaps matches TRBD2 (6 bases). The CDR3 DNA reads as TGTGCCAGCAGCCCCGGGGGTCCAGTCTCCTACAATGAGCAGTTCTTC. This gives the protein CASSPGGPVSYNEQFF.